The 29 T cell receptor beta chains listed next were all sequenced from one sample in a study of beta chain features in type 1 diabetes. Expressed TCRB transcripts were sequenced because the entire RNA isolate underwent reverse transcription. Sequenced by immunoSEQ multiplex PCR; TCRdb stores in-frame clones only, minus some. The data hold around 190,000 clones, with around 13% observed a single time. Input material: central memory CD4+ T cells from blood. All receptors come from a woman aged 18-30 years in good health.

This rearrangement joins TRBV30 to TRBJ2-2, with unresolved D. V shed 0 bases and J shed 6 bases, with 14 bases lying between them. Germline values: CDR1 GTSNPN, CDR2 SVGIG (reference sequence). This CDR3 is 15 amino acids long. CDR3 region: CAWSVVRFPAGELFF. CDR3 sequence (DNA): TGTGCCTGGAGTGTAGTTCGGTTTCCCGCCGGGGAGCTGTTTTTT. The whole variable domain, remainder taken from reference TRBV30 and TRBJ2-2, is SQTIHQWPATLVQPVGSPLSLECTVEGTSNPNLYWYRQAAGRGLQLLFYSVGIGQISSEVPQNLSASRPQDRQFILSSKKLLLSDSGFYLCAWSVVRFPAGELFFGEGSRLTVL.

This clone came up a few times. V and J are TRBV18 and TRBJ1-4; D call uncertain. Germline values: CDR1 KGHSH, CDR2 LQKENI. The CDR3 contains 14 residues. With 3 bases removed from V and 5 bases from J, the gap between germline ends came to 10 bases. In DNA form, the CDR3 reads TGTGCCAGCTCACCTGACCAGGCGAATGAAAAACTGTTTTTT. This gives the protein CASSPDQANEKLFF.

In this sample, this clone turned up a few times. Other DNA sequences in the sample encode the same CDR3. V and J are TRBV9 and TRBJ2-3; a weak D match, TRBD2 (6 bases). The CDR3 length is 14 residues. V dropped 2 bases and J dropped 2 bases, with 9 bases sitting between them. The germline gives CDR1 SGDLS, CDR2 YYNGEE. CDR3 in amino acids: CASSVGGSTDTQYF. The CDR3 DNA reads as TGTGCCAGCAGCGTGGGGGGTTCCACAGATACGCAGTATTTT. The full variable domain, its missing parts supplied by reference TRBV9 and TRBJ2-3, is DSGVTQTPKHLITATGQRVTLRCSPRSGDLSVYWYQQSLDQGLQFLIQYYNGEERAKGNILERFSAQQFPDLHSELNLSSLELGDSALYFCASSVGGSTDTQYFGPGTRLTVL.

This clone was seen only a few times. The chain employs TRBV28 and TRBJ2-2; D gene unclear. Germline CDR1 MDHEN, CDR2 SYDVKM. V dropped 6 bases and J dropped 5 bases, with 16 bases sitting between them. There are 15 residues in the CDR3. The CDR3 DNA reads TGTGCCAGCAGCCTTAGTTTCTGGGCAACCGGGGAGCTGTTTTTT. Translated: CASSLSFWATGELFF.

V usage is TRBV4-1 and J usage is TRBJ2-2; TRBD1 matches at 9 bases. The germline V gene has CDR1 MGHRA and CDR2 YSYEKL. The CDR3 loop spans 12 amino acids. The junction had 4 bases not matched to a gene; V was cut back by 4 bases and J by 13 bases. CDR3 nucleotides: TGCGCCAGCAGCCCCCGGGACAGGGTGCTGTTTTTT. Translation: CASSPRDRVLFF.

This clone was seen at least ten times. The CDR3 region is CASSLLRTSGRRSSYEQYF. As DNA, the CDR3 is TGTGCCAGCAGCCTACTTCGGACTAGCGGGAGAAGGAGCTCCTACGAGCAGTACTTC. The chain links TRBV7-9 to TRBJ2-7; 13 bases match TRBD2. The germline CDR1 and CDR2 sequences are SEHNR and FQNEAQ (reference sequence). Trimming removed 5 bases from V and 0 bases from J; junction bases left unmatched: 13. The CDR3 loop spans 19 amino acids.

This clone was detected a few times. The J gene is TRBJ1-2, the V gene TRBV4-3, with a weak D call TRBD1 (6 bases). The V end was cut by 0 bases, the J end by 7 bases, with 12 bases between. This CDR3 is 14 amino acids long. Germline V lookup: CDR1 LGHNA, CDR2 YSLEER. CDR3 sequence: CASSQEGGRGGYTF. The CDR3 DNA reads TGCGCCAGCAGCCAAGAAGGGGGTAGGGGTGGCTACACCTTC.

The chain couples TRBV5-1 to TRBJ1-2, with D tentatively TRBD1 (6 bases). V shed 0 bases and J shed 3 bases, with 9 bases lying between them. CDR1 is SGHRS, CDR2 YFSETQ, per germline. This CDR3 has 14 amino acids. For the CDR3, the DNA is TGCGCCAGCAGCTTGGAGGGGGACCACTATGGCTACACCTTC. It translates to CASSLEGDHYGYTF.

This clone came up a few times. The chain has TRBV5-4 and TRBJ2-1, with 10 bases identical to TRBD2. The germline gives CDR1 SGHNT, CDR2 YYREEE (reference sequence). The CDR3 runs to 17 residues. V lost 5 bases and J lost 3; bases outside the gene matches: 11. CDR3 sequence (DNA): TGTGCCAGCAGGGGAAGCGGGAGGGACTCTAACTACAATGAGCAGTTCTTC. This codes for CASRGSGRDSNYNEQFF.

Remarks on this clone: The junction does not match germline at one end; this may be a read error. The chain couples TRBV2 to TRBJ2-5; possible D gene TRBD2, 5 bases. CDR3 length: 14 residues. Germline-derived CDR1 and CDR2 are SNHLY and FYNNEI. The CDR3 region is CASSEDYRPETQYF. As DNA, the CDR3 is TGTGCCAGCAGCGAAGACTACCGGCCGGAGACCCAGTACTTC.

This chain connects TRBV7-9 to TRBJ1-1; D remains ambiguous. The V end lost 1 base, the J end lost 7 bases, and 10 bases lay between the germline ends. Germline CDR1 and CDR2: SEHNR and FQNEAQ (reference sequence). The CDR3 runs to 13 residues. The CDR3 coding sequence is TGTGCCAGCAGCTTAGTCCCGGGGAGTGAAGCTTTCTTT. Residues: CASSLVPGSEAFF.

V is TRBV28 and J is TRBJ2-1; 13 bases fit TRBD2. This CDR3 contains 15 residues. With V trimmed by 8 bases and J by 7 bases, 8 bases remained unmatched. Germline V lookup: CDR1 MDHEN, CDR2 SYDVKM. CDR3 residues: CASGGGLAGLNEQFF. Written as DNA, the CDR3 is TGTGCCAGCGGGGGGGGACTAGCGGGGTTAAATGAGCAGTTCTTC.

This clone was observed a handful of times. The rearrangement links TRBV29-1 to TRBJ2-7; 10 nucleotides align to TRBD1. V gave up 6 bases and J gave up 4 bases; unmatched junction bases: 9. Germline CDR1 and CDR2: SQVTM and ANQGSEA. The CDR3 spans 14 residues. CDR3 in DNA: TGCAGCGTAAAACCGGGACAGGGGTTGTACGAGCAGTACTTC. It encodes CSVKPGQGLYEQYF.

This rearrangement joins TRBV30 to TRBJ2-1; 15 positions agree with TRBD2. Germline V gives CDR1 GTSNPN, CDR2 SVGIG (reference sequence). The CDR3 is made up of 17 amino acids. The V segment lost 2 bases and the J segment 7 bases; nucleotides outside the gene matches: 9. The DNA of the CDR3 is TGTGCCTGGAGTCTTCCCGGGACTAGCGGGAGGCAAAATGAGCAGTTCTTC. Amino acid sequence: CAWSLPGTSGRQNEQFF.

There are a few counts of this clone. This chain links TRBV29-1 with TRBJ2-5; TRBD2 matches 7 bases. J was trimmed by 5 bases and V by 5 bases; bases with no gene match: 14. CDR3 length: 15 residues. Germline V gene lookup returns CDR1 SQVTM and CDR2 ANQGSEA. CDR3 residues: CSVRGRAGDSETQYF. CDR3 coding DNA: TGCAGCGTTCGGGGGAGGGCGGGAGATTCGGAGACCCAGTACTTC.

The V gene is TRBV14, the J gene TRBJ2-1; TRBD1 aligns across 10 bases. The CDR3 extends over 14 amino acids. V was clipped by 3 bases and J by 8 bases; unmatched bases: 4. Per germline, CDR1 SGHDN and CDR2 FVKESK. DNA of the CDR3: TGTGCCAGCAGCCAGAGACAGGGGGCCGATGAGCAGTTCTTC. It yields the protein CASSQRQGADEQFF. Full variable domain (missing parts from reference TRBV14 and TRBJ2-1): EAGVTQFPSHSVIEKGQTVTLRCDPISGHDNLYWYRRVMGKEIKFLLHFVKESKQDESGMPNNRFLAERTGGTYSTLKVQPAELEDSGVYFCASSQRQGADEQFFGPGTRLTVL.

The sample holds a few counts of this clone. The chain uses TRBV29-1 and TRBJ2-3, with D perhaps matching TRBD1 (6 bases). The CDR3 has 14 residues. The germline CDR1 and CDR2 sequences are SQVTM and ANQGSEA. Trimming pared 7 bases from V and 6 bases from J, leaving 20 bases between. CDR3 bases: TGCAGCGCCCGATCCGACAGGTTCACTGATACGCAGTATTTT. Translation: CSARSDRFTDTQYF.

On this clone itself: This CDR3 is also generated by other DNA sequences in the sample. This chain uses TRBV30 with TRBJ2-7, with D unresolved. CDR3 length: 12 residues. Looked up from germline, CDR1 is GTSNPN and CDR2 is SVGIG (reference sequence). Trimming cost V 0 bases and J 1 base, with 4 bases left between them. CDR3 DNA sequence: TGTGCCTGGAGTGTTTCGTCCTACGAGCAGTACTTC. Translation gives CAWSVSSYEQYF. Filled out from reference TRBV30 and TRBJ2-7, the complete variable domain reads SQTIHQWPATLVQPVGSPLSLECTVEGTSNPNLYWYRQAAGRGLQLLFYSVGIGQISSEVPQNLSASRPQDRQFILSSKKLLLSDSGFYLCAWSVSSYEQYFGPGTRLTVT.

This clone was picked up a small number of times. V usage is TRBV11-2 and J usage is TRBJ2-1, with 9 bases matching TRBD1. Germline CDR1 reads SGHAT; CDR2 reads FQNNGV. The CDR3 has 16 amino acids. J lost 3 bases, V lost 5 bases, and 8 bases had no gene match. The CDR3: CASSRGGTGIYNEQFF. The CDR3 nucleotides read TGTGCCAGCAGCAGAGGCGGGACAGGGATCTACAATGAGCAGTTCTTC.

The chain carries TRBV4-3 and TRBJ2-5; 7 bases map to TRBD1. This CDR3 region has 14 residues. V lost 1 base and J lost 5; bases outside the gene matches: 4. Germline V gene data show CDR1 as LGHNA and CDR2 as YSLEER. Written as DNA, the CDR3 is TGCGCCAGCAGCCAAGGGACCAGGGGGGAGACCCAGTACTTC. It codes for CASSQGTRGETQYF.

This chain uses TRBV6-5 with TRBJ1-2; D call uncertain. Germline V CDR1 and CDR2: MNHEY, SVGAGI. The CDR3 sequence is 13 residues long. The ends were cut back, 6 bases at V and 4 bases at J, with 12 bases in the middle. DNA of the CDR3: TGTGCCAGCAGCATCGATGCTAGCTATGGCTACACCTTC. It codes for CASSIDASYGYTF.

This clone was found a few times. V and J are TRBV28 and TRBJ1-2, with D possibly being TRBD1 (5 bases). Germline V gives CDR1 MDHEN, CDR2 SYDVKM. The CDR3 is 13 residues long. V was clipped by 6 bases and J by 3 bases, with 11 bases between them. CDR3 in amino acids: CASSPGVDYGYTF. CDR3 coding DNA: TGTGCCAGCAGCCCGGGGGTGGACTATGGCTACACCTTC.

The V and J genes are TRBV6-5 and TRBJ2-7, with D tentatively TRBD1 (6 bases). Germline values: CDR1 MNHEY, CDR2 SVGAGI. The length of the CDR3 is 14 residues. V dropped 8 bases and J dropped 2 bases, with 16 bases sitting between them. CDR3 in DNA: TGTGCCAGCTGTCCAGGGGAAAATCCCTACGAGCAGTACTTC. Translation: CASCPGENPYEQYF.

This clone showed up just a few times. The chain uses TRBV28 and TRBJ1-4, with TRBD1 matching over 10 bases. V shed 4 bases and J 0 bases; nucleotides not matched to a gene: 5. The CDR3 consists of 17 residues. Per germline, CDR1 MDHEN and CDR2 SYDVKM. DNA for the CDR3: TGTGCCAGCAGTTCGGGACAGGGGTTCGCAACTAATGAAAAACTGTTTTTT. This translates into CASSSGQGFATNEKLFF. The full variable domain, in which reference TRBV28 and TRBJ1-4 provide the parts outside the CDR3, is DVKVTQSSRYLVKRTGEKVFLECVQDMDHENMFWYRQDPGLGLRLIYFSYDVKMKEKGDIPEGYSVSREKKERFSLILESASTNQTSMYLCASSSGQGFATNEKLFFGSGTQLSVL.

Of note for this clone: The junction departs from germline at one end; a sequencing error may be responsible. In DNA form, the CDR3 reads TGTGCCAGCAGGCGGGGACAGGGGTACACAGATATGCAGTATTTT. It yields the protein CASRRGQGYTDMQYF. This chain connects TRBV28 to TRBJ2-3, with 10 bases that match TRBD1. Germline V gene lookup returns CDR1 MDHEN and CDR2 SYDVKM. This CDR3 has 15 residues.

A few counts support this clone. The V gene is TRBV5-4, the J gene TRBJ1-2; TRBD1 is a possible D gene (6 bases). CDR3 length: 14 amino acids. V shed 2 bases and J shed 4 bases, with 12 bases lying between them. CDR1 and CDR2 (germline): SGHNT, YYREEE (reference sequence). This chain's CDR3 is CASSLQGPGYGYTF. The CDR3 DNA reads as TGTGCCAGCAGCTTACAGGGCCCTGGCTATGGCTACACCTTC.

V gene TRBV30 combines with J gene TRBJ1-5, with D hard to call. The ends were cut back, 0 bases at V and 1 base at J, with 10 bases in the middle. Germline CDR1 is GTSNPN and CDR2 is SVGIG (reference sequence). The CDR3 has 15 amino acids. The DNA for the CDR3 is TGTGCCTGGAGTGTACAGTCCCAGAGCAATCAGCCCCAGCATTTT. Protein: CAWSVQSQSNQPQHF.

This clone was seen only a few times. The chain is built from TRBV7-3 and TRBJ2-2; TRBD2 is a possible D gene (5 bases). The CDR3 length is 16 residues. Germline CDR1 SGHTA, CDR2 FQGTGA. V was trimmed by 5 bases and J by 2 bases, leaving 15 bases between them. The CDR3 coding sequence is TGTGCCAGCAGCCTCCAACCGACGGGAAACACCGGGGAGCTGTTTTTT. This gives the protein CASSLQPTGNTGELFF.

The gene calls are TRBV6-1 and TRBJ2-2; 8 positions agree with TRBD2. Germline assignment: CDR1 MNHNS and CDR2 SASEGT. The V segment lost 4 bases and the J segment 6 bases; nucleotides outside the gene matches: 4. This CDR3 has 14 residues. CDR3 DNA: TGTGCCAGCAGTGTCTTGCGGGAGGCCGGGGAGCTGTTTTTT. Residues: CASSVLREAGELFF.